This T cell receptor beta chain was identified in a study of blood T cell repertoires in COVID-19. Study-wide context: COVID-19 samples collected from the United States, Italy and Spain covered acute and convalescent phases. From T cells, B-cell-depleted T cells, or PBMCs came the material, which was cDNA or gDNA.

The CDR3 is 13 residues long. Germline loops: CDR1 SGHDN, CDR2 FVKESK. Trimming pared 0 bases from V and 9 bases from J, leaving 9 bases between. How the authors handled the data: How many nucleated cells were present was estimated from reference gene primer amplification. The protocol was immunoSEQ multiplex PCR, while the TCRdb copy is restricted to in-frame clones and leaves out a portion. The V and J calls and clone size come from that table; D and trimming were worked out from the DNA. The data hold some 100,000 clones, with over 70% observed a single time. This TCR was recovered from a human donor in a cohort sampled during active or convalescent COVID-19. Sequences were obtained from peripheral blood. The V call is TRBV14, the J call TRBJ2-1; D gene ambiguous. The CDR3 loop reads CASSQDFILEQFF. CDR3 bases: TGTGCCAGCAGCCAAGACTTTATTCTTGAGCAGTTCTTC. Drawing the rest from reference TRBV14 and TRBJ2-1, the complete variable domain is EAGVTQFPSHSVIEKGQTVTLRCDPISGHDNLYWYRRVMGKEIKFLLHFVKESKQDESGMPNNRFLAERTGGTYSTLKVQPAELEDSGVYFCASSQDFILEQFFGPGTRLTVL.